These T cell receptor beta chains were read from a single sample in a study of monozygotic twins with inflammatory bowel disease. TCRdb reprocessed the 5' RACE reads and stores each CDR3 protein as one record, lacking DNA. The sample data list 300,000 to 400,000 distinct CDR3 sequences. The sequencing input was blood. The receptors here all came from a human donor with ulcerative colitis or Crohn's disease, or a healthy co-twin of an affected twin (not recorded which). Each CDR3 is given with its conserved first and last residue.

TRBJ2-7 TRBV5-1 CASSLVGNYEQYF
TRBJ1-2 TRBV5-6 CASSLAGGGIYGYTF
TRBJ1-4 TRBV5-6 CASSPGTIEKLFF
TRBJ2-5 TRBV9 CASSVSSTETQYF
TRBJ2-7 TRBV6-1 CASSEQQVIPYEQYF
TRBJ2-7 TRBV5-5 CASSFRDRPYEQYF
TRBJ1-4 TRBV5-1 CASSSGTSNEKLFF
TRBJ2-2 TRBV11-2 CASRTPGQGSTGELFF
TRBJ1-2 TRBV19 CASSIVQGSGYGYTF
TRBJ2-7 TRBV27 CASSIISGRTYEQYF
TRBJ2-1 TRBV20-1 CSARGIVGLAGKISSYNEQFF
TRBJ2-5 TRBV11-2 CASRSRTERREETQYF
TRBJ2-1 TRBV20-1 CSAREAAYNEQFF
TRBJ1-5 TRBV28 CASTPDSYQPQHF
TRBJ2-1 TRBV5-1 CASSLQTSGGRNEQFF
TRBJ2-3 TRBV18 CASSPGPTDTQYF
TRBJ1-1 TRBV10-3 CASSGTVGTEAFF
TRBJ2-7 TRBV5-1 CASSLFTDSYEQYF
TRBJ2-1 TRBV6-2/TRBV6-3 CASSYPSGGAKNEQFF
TRBJ2-6 TRBV11-2 CASSSPRTGYTGANVLTF
TRBJ1-1 TRBV24-1 CATYRGRWTTEAFF
TRBJ2-2 TRBV6-2/TRBV6-3 CASQLTDPGELFF
TRBJ2-1 TRBV6-2/TRBV6-3 CASSEINNEQFF
TRBJ2-2 TRBV12-3/TRBV12-4 CASSLVVAGGSTGELFF
TRBJ1-1 TRBV20-1 CSANPPGRLNTEAFF
TRBJ1-1 TRBV11-2 CASSSIGQGLEAFF
TRBJ2-7 TRBV4-1 CASSQEEQRTSSYEQYF
TRBJ2-7 TRBV7-2 CASSFVSGKFSYEQYF
TRBJ1-1 TRBV5-1 CASGTGAMNTEAFF
TRBJ2-3 TRBV27 CASSSPLRDHHTQYF
TRBJ2-7 TRBV5-1 CASSLGAEQYF
TRBJ2-1 TRBV5-6 CASSWTSGGAQSEQFF
TRBJ2-5 TRBV12-3/TRBV12-4 CASRGPETTQYF
TRBJ2-1 TRBV5-1 CASSGRIQGTNNEQFF
TRBJ2-1 TRBV20-1 CSARNHGGLAGEREQFF
TRBJ2-1 TRBV5-1 CASSPKSGQGTNEQFF
TRBJ2-1 TRBV12-3/TRBV12-4 CASSRGQMRDVGQFF
TRBJ2-1 TRBV30 CAWMASGGAYNEQFF
TRBJ2-1 TRBV27 CASSLRGLAGERRAHEQFF
TRBJ2-7 TRBV20-1 CSAPGLQSSYEQYF
TRBJ1-5 TRBV4-1 CASSQGRDSNQPQHF
TRBJ1-1 TRBV19 CASSNPGQGRGYPFF
TRBJ2-1 TRBV14 CASSRLRGQGAPEQFF
TRBJ2-7 TRBV3-1 CASSQLNLAEGDEQYF
TRBJ1-5 TRBV5-1 CASSLGPSEGPQHF
TRBJ2-7 TRBV20-1 CSAKTQGVSYEQYF
TRBJ1-2 TRBV18 CASSATGSNYGYTF
TRBJ2-7 TRBV7-9 CASSSLAGAYEQYF
TRBJ2-5 TRBV20-1 CSAARGLQETQYF
TRBJ2-1 TRBV5-1 CASSLTSGENYNEQFF
TRBJ2-7 TRBV28 CASSLPSSGAAYEQYF